This T cell receptor beta chain comes out of a study of blood T cell repertoires in COVID-19. Study at large: Specimens from acute and convalescent COVID-19 originated in the United States, Italy and Spain.

The CDR3 runs 16 residues. Germline trimming cut 0 bases from V and 2 bases from J; bases unmatched to any gene: 4. Looked up from germline, CDR1 is MNHEY and CDR2 is SVGAGI. Generated by immunoSEQ multiplex PCR, the TCRdb table keeps only in-frame clones and is missing some. Of around 60,000 clones listed, over 75% are singletons. V is TRBV6-5 and J is TRBJ1-3, with 7 bases lining up with TRBD1. Input material: peripheral blood. The source of this sequence is a human donor in a cohort sampled during active COVID-19. The CDR3 nucleotides read TGTGCCAGCAGTTACTCAACGACAGGGCCTGGAAACACCATATATTTT. Protein product: CASSYSTTGPGNTIYF.